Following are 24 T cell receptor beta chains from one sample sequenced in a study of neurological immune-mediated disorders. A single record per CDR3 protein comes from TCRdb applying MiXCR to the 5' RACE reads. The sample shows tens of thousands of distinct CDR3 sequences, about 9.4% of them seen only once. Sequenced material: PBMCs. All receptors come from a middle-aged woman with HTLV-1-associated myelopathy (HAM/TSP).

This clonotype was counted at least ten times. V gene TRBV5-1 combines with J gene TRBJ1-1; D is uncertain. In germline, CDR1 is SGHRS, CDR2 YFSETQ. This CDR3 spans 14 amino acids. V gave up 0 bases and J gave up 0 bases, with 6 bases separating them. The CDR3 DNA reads TGCGCCAGCAGCTTGGACGCTATGAACACTGAAGCTTTCTTT. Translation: CASSLDAMNTEAFF. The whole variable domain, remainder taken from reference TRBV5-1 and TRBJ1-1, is KAGVTQTPRYLIKTRGQQVTLSCSPISGHRSVSWYQQTPGQGLQFLFEYFSETQRNKGNFPGRFSGRQFSNSRSEMNVSTLELGDSALYLCASSLDAMNTEAFFGQGTRLTVV.

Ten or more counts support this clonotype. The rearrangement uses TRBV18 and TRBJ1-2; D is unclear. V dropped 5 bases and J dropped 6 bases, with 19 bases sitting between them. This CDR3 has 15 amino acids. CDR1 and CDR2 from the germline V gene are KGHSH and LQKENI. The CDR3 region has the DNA TGTGCCAGCTCATCATACAGCGACGGGGAGGATGGCTACACCTTC. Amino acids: CASSSYSDGEDGYTF. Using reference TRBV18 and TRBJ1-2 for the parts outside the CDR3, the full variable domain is NAGVMQNPRHLVRRRGQEARLRCSPMKGHSHVYWYRQLPEEGLKFMVYLQKENIIDESGMPKERFSAEFPKEGPSILRIQQVVRGDSAAYFCASSSYSDGEDGYTFGSGTRLTVV.

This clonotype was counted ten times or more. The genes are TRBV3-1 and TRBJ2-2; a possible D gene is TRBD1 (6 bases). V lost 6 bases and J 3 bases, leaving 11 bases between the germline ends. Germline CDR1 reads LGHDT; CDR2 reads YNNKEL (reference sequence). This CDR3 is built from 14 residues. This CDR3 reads CASRPTGYTGELFF. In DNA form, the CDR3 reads TGTGCCAGCAGGCCGACAGGATACACCGGGGAGCTGTTTTTT. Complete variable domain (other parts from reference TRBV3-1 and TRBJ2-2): DTAVSQTPKYLVTQMGNDKSIKCEQNLGHDTMYWYKQDSKKFLKIMFSYNNKELIINETVPNRFSPKSPDKAHLNLHINSLELGDSAVYFCASRPTGYTGELFFGEGSRLTVL.

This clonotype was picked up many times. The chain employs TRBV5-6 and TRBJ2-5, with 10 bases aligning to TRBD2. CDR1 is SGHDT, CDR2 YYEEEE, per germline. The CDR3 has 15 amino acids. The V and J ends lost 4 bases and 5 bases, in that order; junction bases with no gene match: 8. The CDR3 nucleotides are TGTGCCAGCAGCACCCCTAGCGGGGGCGCGGAGACCCAGTACTTC. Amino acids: CASSTPSGGAETQYF. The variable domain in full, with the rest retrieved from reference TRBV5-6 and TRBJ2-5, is DAGVTQSPTHLIKTRGQQVTLRCSPKSGHDTVSWYQQALGQGPQFIFQYYEEEERQRGNFPDRFSGHQFPNYSSELNVNALLLGDSALYLCASSTPSGGAETQYFGPGTRLLVL.

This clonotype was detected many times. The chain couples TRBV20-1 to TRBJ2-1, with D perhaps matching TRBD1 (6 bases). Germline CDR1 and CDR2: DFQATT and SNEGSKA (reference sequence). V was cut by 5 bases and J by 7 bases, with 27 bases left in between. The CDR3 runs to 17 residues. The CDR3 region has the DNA TGCAGTGCTCGGAGGACAGATTCTGCCCAAGCCGTGAATGAGCAGTTCTTC. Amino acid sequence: CSARRTDSAQAVNEQFF.

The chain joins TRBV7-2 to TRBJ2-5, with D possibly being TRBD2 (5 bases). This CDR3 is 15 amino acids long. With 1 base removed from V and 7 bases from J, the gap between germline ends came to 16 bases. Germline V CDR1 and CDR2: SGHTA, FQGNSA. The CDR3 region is CASSLVVTSSGTQYF. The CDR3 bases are TGTGCCAGCAGCTTAGTGGTGACTTCGAGCGGGACCCAGTACTTC.

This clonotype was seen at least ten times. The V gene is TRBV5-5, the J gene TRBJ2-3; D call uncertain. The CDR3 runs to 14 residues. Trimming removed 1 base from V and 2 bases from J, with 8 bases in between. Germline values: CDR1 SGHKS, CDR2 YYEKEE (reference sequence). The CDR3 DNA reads TGTGCCAGCAGCTTGCGGTGGACCACAGATACGCAGTATTTT. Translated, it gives CASSLRWTTDTQYF. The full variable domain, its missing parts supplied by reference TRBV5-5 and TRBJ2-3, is DAGVTQSPTHLIKTRGQQVTLRCSPISGHKSVSWYQQVLGQGPQFIFQYYEKEERGRGNFPDRFSARQFPNYSSELNVNALLLGDSALYLCASSLRWTTDTQYFGPGTRLTVL.

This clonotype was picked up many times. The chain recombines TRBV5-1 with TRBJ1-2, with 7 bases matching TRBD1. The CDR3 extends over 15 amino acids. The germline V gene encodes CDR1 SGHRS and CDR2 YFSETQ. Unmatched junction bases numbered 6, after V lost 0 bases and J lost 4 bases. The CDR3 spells CASSLGQGEAYGYTF. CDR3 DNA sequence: TGCGCCAGCAGCTTGGGACAGGGAGAAGCCTATGGCTACACCTTC.

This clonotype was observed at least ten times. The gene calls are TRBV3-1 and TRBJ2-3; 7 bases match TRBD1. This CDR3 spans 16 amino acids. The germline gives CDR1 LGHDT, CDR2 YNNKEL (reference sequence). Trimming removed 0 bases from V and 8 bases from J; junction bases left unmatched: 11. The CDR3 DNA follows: TGTGCCAGCAGCCAAGATTTGGCTCAGGGGGTCTCTACGCAGTATTTT. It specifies CASSQDLAQGVSTQYF.

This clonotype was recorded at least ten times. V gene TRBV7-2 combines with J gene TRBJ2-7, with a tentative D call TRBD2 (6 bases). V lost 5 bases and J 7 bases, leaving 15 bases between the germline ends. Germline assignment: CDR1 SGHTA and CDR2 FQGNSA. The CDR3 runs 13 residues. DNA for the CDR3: TGTGCCAGCAGCCTTTTTGGGGGACTTGAGCAGTACTTC. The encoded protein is CASSLFGGLEQYF.

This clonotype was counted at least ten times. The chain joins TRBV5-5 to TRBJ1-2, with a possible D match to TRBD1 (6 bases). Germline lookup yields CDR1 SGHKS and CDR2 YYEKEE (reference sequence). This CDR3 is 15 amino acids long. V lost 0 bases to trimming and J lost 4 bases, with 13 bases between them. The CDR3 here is CASSLDGRGLYGYTF. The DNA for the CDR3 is TGTGCCAGCAGCTTGGATGGCAGGGGCCTCTATGGCTACACCTTC. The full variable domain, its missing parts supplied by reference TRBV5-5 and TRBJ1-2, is DAGVTQSPTHLIKTRGQQVTLRCSPISGHKSVSWYQQVLGQGPQFIFQYYEKEERGRGNFPDRFSARQFPNYSSELNVNALLLGDSALYLCASSLDGRGLYGYTFGSGTRLTVV.

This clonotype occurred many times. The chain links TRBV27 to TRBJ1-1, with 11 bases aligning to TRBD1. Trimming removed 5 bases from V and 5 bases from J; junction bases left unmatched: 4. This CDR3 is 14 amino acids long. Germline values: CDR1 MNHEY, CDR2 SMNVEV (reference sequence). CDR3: CASSGQGAPTEAFF. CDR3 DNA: TGTGCCAGCAGTGGACAGGGGGCCCCTACTGAAGCTTTCTTT.

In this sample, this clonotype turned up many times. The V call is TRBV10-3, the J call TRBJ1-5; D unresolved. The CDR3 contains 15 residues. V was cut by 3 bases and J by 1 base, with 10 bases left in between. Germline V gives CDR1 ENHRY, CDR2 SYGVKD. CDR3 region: CAISELAGSNQPQHF. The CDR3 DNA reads TGTGCCATCAGTGAACTGGCAGGCAGCAATCAGCCCCAGCATTTT.

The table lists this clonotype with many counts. The CDR3 loop reads CASSVATRGNEQFF. The DNA for the CDR3 is TGTGCCAGCAGTGTGGCAACAAGGGGAAATGAGCAGTTCTTC. This chain links TRBV2 with TRBJ2-1; the D gene is possibly TRBD1 (5 bases). The CDR3 length is 14 residues. The germline V and J ends were trimmed by 4 bases and 7 bases, with 14 bases remaining between them. CDR1 and CDR2 from the germline V gene are SNHLY and FYNNEI. The full variable domain, in which reference TRBV2 and TRBJ2-1 provide the parts outside the CDR3, is EPEVTQTPSHQVTQMGQEVILRCVPISNHLYFYWYRQILGQKVEFLVSFYNNEISEKSEIFDDQFSVERPDGSNFTLKIRSTKLEDSAMYFCASSVATRGNEQFFGPGTRLTVL.

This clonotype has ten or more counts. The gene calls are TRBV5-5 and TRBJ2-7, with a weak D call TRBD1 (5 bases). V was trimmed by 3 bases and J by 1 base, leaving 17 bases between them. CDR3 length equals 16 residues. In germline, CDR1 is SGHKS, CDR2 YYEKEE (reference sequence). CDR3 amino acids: CASSSWGRVLSYEQYF. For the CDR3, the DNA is TGTGCCAGCAGCTCTTGGGGCCGGGTCCTTTCCTACGAGCAGTACTTC.

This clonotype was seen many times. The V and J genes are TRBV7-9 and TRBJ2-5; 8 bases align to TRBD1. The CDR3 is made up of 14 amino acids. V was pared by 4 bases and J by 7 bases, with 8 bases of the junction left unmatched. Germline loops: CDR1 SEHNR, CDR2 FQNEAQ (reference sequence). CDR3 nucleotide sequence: TGTGCCAGCAGCTCGGACAGGGCTGTAGGGACCCAGTACTTC. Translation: CASSSDRAVGTQYF.

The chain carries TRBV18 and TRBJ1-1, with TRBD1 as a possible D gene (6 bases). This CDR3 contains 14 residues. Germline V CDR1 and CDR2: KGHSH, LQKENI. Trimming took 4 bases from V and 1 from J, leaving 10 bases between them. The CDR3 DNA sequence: TGTGCCAGCTCACTAACGGACAGGAACACTGAAGCTTTCTTT. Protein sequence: CASSLTDRNTEAFF.

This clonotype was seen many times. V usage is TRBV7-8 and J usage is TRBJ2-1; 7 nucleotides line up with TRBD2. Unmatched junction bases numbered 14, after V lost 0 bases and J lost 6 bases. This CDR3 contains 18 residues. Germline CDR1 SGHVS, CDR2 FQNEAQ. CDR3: CASSLAVIGGGIGNEQFF. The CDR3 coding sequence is TGTGCCAGCAGCTTAGCGGTAATCGGCGGGGGTATCGGCAATGAGCAGTTCTTC.

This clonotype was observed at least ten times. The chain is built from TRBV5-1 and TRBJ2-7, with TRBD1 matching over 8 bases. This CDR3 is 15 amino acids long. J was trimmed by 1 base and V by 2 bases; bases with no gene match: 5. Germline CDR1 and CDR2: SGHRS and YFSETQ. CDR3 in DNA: TGCGCCAGCAGCTTCGACAGGGGAAGTTCCTACGAGCAGTACTTC. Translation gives CASSFDRGSSYEQYF.

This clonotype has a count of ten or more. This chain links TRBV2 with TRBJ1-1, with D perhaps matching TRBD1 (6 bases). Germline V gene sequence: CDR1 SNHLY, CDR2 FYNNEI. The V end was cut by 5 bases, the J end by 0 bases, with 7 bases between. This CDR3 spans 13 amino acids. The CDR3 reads CASSHRVNTEAFF. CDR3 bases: TGTGCCAGCAGTCACAGGGTGAACACTGAAGCTTTCTTT. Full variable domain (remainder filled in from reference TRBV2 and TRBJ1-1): EPEVTQTPSHQVTQMGQEVILRCVPISNHLYFYWYRQILGQKVEFLVSFYNNEISEKSEIFDDQFSVERPDGSNFTLKIRSTKLEDSAMYFCASSHRVNTEAFFGQGTRLTVV.

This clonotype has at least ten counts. The CDR3 sequence is CASSLGSTPGETQYF. CDR3 in DNA: TGTGCCAGCAGCTTAGGTTCAACTCCCGGGGAGACCCAGTACTTC. J is TRBJ2-5 and V is TRBV7-2; unclear D gene. CDR3 length equals 15 residues. Trimming shortened V by 1 base and J by 5 bases, and 14 bases separated the two germline ends. CDR1 is SGHTA, CDR2 FQGNSA, per germline.

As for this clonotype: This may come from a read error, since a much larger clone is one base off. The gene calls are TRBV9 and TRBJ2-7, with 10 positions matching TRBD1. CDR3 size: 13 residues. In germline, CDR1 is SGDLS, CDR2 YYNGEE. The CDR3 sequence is CASRVDRGREQYF. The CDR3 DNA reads TGTGCCAGCAGAGTAGACAGGGGGCGCGAGCAGTACTTC.

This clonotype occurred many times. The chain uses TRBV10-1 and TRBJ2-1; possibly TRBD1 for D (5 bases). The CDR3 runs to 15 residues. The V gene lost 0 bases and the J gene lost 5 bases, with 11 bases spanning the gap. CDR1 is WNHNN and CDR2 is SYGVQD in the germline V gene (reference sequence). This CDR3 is CASSESPAGNNEQFF. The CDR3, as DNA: TGCGCCAGCAGTGAGTCTCCTGCAGGGAACAATGAGCAGTTCTTC.

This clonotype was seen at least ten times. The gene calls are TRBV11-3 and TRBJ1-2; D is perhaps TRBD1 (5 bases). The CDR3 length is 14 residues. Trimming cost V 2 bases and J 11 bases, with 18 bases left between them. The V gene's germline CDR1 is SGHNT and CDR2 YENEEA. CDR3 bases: TGTGCCAGCAGCTTACGGGGCTACCCTAACGGGTACACCTTC. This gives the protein CASSLRGYPNGYTF.